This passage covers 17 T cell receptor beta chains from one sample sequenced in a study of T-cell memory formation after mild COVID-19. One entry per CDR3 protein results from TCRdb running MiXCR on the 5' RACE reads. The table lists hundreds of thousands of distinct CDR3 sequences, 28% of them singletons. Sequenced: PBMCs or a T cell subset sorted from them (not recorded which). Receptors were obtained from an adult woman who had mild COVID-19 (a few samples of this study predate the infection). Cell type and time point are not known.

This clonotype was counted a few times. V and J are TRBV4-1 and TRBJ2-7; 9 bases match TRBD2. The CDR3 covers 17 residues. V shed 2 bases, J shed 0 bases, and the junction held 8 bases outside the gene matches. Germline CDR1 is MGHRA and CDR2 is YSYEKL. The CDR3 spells CASSQRVQAGGSYEQYF. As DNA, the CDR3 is TGCGCCAGCAGCCAAAGAGTTCAAGCGGGGGGCTCCTACGAGCAGTACTTC.

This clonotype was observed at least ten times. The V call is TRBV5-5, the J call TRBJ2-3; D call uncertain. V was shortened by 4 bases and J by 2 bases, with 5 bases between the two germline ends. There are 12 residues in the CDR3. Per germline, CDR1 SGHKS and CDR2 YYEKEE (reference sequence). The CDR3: CASSRDTDTQYF. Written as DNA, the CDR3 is TGTGCCAGCAGCCGTGACACAGATACGCAGTATTTT.

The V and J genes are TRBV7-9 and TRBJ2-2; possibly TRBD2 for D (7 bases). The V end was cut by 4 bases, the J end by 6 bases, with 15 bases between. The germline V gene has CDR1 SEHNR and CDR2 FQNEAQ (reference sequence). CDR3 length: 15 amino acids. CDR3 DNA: TGTGCCAGCAGCTCCAGGGAGGGGGTCGCCGGGGAGCTGTTTTTT. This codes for CASSSREGVAGELFF. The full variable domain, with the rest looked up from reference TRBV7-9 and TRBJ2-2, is DTGVSQNPRHKITKRGQNVTFRCDPISEHNRLYWYRQTLGQGPEFLTYFQNEAQLEKSRLLSDRFSAERPKGSFSTLEIQRTEQGDSAMYLCASSSREGVAGELFFGEGSRLTVL.

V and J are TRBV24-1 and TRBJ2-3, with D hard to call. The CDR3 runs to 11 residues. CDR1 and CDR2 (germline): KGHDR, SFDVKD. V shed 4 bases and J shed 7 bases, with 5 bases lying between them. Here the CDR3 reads CATSEGYTQYF. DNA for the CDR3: TGTGCCACCAGTGAAGGCTATACGCAGTATTTT.

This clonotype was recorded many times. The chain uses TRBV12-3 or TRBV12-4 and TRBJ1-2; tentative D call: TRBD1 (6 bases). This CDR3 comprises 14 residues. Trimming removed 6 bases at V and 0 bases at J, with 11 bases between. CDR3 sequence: CASSPTGANYGYTF. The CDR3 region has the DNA TGTGCCAGCAGCCCGACAGGCGCTAACTATGGCTACACCTTC.

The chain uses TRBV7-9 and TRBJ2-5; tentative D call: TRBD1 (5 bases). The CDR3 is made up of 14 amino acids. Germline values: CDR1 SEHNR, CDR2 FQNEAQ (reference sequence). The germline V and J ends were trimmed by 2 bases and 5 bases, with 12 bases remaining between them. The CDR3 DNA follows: TGTGCCAGCAGCTTAAACCAGGGAAGGGAGACCCAGTACTTC. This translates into CASSLNQGRETQYF.

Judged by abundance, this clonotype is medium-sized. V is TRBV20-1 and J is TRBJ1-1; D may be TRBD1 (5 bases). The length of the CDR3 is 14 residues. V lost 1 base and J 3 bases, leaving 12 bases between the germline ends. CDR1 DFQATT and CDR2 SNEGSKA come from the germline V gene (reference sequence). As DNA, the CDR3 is TGCAGTGCTAGAGGAGAGGTGGGGGACACTGAAGCTTTCTTT. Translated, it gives CSARGEVGDTEAFF.

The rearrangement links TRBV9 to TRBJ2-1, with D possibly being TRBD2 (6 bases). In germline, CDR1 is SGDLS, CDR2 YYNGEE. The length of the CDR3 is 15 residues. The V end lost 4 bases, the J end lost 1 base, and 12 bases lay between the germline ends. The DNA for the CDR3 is TGTGCCAGCAGCACCCCCGGGACTTCCTACAATGAGCAGTTCTTC. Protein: CASSTPGTSYNEQFF.

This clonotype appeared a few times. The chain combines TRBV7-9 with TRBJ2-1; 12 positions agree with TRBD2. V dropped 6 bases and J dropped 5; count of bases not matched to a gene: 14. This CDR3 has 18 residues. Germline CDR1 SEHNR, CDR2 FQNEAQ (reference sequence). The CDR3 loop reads CASRAQTSGGSANNEQFF. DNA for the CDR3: TGTGCCAGCAGAGCACAGACTAGCGGGGGCTCCGCTAACAATGAGCAGTTCTTC.

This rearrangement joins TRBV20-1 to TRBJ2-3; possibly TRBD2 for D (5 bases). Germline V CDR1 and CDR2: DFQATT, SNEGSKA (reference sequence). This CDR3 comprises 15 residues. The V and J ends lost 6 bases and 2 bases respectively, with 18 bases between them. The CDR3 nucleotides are TGCAGTGCCGTGAGCGGAAGGCCAACCACAGATACGCAGTATTTT. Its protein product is CSAVSGRPTTDTQYF.

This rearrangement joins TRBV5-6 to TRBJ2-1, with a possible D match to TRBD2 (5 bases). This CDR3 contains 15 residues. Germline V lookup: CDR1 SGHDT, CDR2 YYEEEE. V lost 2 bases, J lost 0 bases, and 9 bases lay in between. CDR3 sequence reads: CASSFGMSSYNEQFF. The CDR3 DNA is TGTGCCAGCAGCTTCGGGATGAGCTCCTACAATGAGCAGTTCTTC.

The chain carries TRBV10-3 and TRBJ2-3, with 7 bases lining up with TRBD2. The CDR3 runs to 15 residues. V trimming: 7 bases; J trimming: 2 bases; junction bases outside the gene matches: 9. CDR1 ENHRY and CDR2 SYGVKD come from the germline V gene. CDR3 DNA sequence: TGTGCCATCAATCGGAGCGGGAAACTCACAGATACGCAGTATTTT. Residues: CAINRSGKLTDTQYF.

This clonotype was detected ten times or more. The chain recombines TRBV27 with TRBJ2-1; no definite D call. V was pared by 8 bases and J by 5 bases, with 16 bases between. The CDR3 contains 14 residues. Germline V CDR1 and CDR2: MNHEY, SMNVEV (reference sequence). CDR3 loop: CASGYGDGNNEQFF. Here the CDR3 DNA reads TGTGCCAGCGGATACGGTGACGGAAACAATGAGCAGTTCTTC.

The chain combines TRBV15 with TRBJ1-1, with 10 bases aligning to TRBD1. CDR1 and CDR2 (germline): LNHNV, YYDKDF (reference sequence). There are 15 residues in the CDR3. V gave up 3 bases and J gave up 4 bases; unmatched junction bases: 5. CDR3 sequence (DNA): TGTGCCACCAGCAGTTCCGGGACAGGGGTCACTGAAGCTTTCTTT. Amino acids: CATSSSGTGVTEAFF. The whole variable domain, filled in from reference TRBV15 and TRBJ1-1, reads DAMVIQNPRYQVTQFGKPVTLSCSQTLNHNVMYWYQQKSSQAPKLLFHYYDKDFNNEADTPDNFQSRRPNTSFCFLDIRSPGLGDTAMYLCATSSSGTGVTEAFFGQGTRLTVV.

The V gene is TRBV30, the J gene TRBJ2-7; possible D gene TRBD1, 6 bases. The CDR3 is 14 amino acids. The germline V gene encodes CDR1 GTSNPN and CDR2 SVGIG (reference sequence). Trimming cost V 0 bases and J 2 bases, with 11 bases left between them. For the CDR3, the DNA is TGTGCCTGGAGTGTACCAGGGGCTACCTACGAGCAGTACTTC. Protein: CAWSVPGATYEQYF.

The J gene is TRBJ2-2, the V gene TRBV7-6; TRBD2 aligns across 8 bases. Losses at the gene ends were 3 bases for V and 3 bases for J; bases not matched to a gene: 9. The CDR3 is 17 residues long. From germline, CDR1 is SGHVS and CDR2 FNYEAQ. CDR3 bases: TGTGCCAGCAGCTTGGGAGGGACTAGTGTTGACACCGGGGAGCTGTTTTTT. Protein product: CASSLGGTSVDTGELFF. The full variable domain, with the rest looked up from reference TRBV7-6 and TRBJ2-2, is GAGVSQSPRYKVTKRGQDVALRCDPISGHVSLYWYRQALGQGPEFLTYFNYEAQQDKSGLPNDRFSAERPEGSISTLTIQRTEQRDSAMYRCASSLGGTSVDTGELFFGEGSRLTVL.

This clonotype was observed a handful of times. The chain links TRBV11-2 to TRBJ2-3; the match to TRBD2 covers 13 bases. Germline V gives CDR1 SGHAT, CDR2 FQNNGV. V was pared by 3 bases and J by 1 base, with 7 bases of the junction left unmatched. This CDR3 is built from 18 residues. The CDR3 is CASSFGLAGAFRTDTQYF. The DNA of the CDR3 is TGTGCCAGCAGCTTCGGACTAGCGGGAGCGTTTCGCACAGATACGCAGTATTTT.